This T cell receptor beta chain was observed in a study of CD39 and CD103 CD8 tumor-infiltrating T cells. Study information: Shown patients: HPV-positive HNSCC, HPV-negative HNSCC, ovarian cancer, melanoma.

Patients were not receiving any therapy when their samples were collected. This CDR3 has 13 amino acids. Germline CDR1 is MRHNA and CDR2 is SNTAGT. Trimming stripped 0 bases from V and 1 base from J, with 3 bases between. About this clone: Its antigen is currently unknown.

Notes on the study in general: Top 30 DP CD8 TIL clonotypes covered about 56-90% of repertoire.

Genomic DNA came from about 10,000 to 100,000 sorted cells per subset. Some clones are missing from TCRdb's copy, which holds only in-frame ones; the method was immunoSEQ multiplex PCR. This table has approximately 17,000 clones, under 95% appearing once. Sequenced input: CD8+ T cells sorted from blood. Subset specified: total memory CD8 T cells (CD45RA-CCR7+/-) from blood or uninvolved lymph node. The TCR sequence derives from a human donor with head and neck squamous cell carcinoma. The rearrangement uses TRBV6-4 and TRBJ1-1; no definite D call. The chain's CDR3 is CASSDSPNTEAFF. CDR3 nucleotides: TGTGCCAGCAGTGACTCCCCGAACACTGAAGCTTTCTTT.